Listed below are T cell receptor beta chains from one sample, sequenced in a study of OX40 agonist ivuxolimab in advanced cancers. Libraries were prepared by immunoSEQ multiplex PCR; TCRdb keeps only in-frame clonotypes and omits some of them. The sample consists of some 86,000 clones, less than 95% of them appearing once. Sequenced here: CD4+ or CD8+ T cells sorted from blood, sampled in a trial of the OX40 agonist ivuxolimab. The receptors were sampled from an adult with an advanced solid tumor such as melanoma, head and neck, liver or kidney cancer. Each CDR3 is given with its conserved first and last residue. A D gene is named only where the DNA matches it firmly. Only part of the rows carry a size: once, few, many, or a class if the clone is expanded.

TRBV28	NA	15	NA	TRBJ2-6	CASSPVASGANVLTF	TGTGCCAGCAGCCCGGTCGCATCTGGGGCCAACGTCCTGACTTTC
TRBV7-2	NA	14	TRBD1	TRBJ1-1	CASSLERGHTEAFF	TGTGCCAGCAGCTTAGAGAGGGGGCACACTGAAGCTTTCTTT
TRBV27	once	15	NA	TRBJ1-2	CASSQNPGANYGYTF	TGTGCCAGCAGTCAAAACCCGGGGGCTAACTATGGCTACACCTTC
TRBV10-3	NA	13	NA	TRBJ2-7	CAIGPGGPYEQYF	TGTGCCATCGGCCCCGGGGGGCCCTACGAGCAGTACTTC
TRBV6-5	NA	13	NA	TRBJ2-7	CASTVGRGNEQYF	TGTGCCAGCACCGTGGGGAGGGGGAACGAGCAGTACTTC
TRBV9	NA	12	NA	TRBJ1-2	CASSVFTYGYTF	TGTGCCAGCAGCGTATTTACGTATGGCTACACCTTC
TRBV27	NA	14	TRBD2	TRBJ2-4	CASSLAGAKNIQYF	TGTGCCAGCAGTCTAGCGGGAGCCAAAAACATTCAGTACTTC
TRBV25-1	NA	14	NA	TRBJ2-7	CASQRGVGAYEQYF	TGTGCCAGCCAAAGAGGGGTTGGGGCCTACGAGCAGTACTTC
TRBV6-6	NA	11	NA	TRBJ2-4	CASRASDIQYF	TGTGCCAGCAGGGCCTCCGACATTCAGTACTTC
TRBV28	NA	15	TRBD2	TRBJ2-1	CASRKREVAYNEQFF	TGTGCCAGCAGAAAGCGGGAGGTGGCCTACAATGAGCAGTTCTTC
TRBV25-1	once	17	TRBD1	TRBJ1-2	CASSEYGGAGGFNGYTF	TGTGCCAGCAGTGAATACGGTGGGGCAGGGGGTTTTAATGGCTACACCTTC
TRBV27	NA	14	TRBD1	TRBJ2-7	CASSLGTGGSEQYF	TGTGCCAGCAGTTTGGGTACAGGGGGAAGCGAGCAGTACTTC
TRBV6-5	NA	16	NA	TRBJ2-7	CASSYSAQGSGYEQYF	TGTGCCAGCAGTTACTCCGCACAGGGTTCGGGATACGAGCAGTACTTC
TRBV7-3	NA	22	NA	TRBJ2-6	CASSLIGQDRNQLWSGANVLTF	TGTGCCAGCAGCTTAATCGGTCAGGACAGAAACCAACTCTGGTCGGGGGCCAACGTCCTGACTTTC
TRBV6-6	NA	14	NA	TRBJ2-3	CASSYLGPQDTQYF	TGTGCCAGCAGTTACCTCGGACCCCAAGATACGCAGTATTTT
TRBV28	NA	14	TRBD1	TRBJ1-2	CASSPRTGAYGYTF	TGTGCCAGCAGTCCCCGCACAGGGGCCTATGGCTACACCTTC
TRBV19	NA	15	NA	TRBJ2-3	CASSPIAATTDTQYF	TGTGCCAGTTCTCCGATAGCGGCAACCACAGATACGCAGTATTTT
TRBV5-1	NA	15	TRBD1	TRBJ1-1	CASSLGQAMNTEAFF	TGCGCCAGCAGCTTAGGACAGGCAATGAACACTGAAGCTTTCTTT
TRBV27	NA	12	NA	TRBJ2-2	CASSFGTGELFF	TGTGCCAGCAGTTTTGGCACCGGGGAGCTGTTTTTT
TRBV30	once	11	NA	TRBJ1-1	CAWRLNTEAFF	TGTGCCTGGAGACTTAACACTGAAGCTTTCTTT
TRBV6-5	NA	11	NA	TRBJ1-2	CASSWGTGYTF	TGTGCCAGCAGTTGGGGGACCGGCTACACCTTC
TRBV21-1	NA	17	NA	TRBJ1-3	CASSKIARGYSGNTIYF	TGTGCCAGCAGCAAGATTGCCAGGGGGTACTCTGGAAACACCATATATTTT
TRBV6-6	NA	14	NA	TRBJ1-4	CASSVDRFNEKLFF	TGTGCCAGCAGTGTCGACAGGTTTAATGAAAAACTGTTTTTT
TRBV27	NA	14	NA	TRBJ2-4	CASRPYGVKNIQYF	TGTGCCAGCAGACCCTACGGGGTTAAAAACATTCAGTACTTC
TRBV4-1	NA	15	TRBD1	TRBJ2-1	CASSPPGQGYNEQFF	TGCGCCAGCAGCCCGCCGGGACAGGGCTACAATGAGCAGTTCTTC
TRBV27	NA	14	NA	TRBJ1-5	CASSEMGSFKPQHF	TGTGCCAGCAGTGAGATGGGCAGTTTTAAGCCCCAGCATTTT
TRBV27	NA	16	TRBD1	TRBJ2-6	CASSPHTGAGANVLTF	TGTGCCAGCAGTCCCCATACAGGGGCTGGGGCCAACGTCCTGACTTTC
TRBV4-1	few	16	TRBD2	TRBJ2-1	CASSQGGLAGGGEQFF	TGCGCCAGCAGCCAAGGGGGGCTAGCGGGAGGGGGTGAGCAGTTCTTC
TRBV18	NA	16	NA	TRBJ2-3	CASSPPRSSFTDTQYF	TGTGCCAGCTCACCACCTAGGTCCTCGTTCACAGATACGCAGTATTTT
TRBV11-3	few	19	NA	TRBJ2-6	CASSLDRWLANPGANVLTF	TGTGCCAGCAGCTTAGATCGGTGGCTAGCCAATCCTGGGGCCAACGTCCTGACTTTC
TRBV5-1	NA	15	NA	TRBJ2-2	CASSLPGQLTGELFF	TGCGCCAGCAGCCTACCCGGACAGCTCACCGGGGAGCTGTTTTTT
TRBV19	few	14	TRBD2	TRBJ2-1	CASSMTSGYNEQFF	TGTGCCAGTAGTATGACTAGCGGGTACAATGAGCAGTTCTTC
TRBV27	NA	16	TRBD2	TRBJ2-2	CASSPLAGRVTGELFF	TGTGCCAGCAGTCCCCTAGCGGGAAGGGTCACCGGGGAGCTGTTTTTT
TRBV9	NA	13	NA	TRBJ2-7	CASSVEGWGEQYF	TGTGCCAGCAGCGTAGAGGGGTGGGGAGAGCAGTACTTC
TRBV4-1	NA	16	NA	TRBJ2-1	CASSQGTERYDNEQFF	TGCGCCAGCAGCCAAGGAACTGAACGGTATGACAATGAGCAGTTCTTC
TRBV30	NA	13	NA	TRBJ2-3	CAWSESERRTQYF	TGTGCCTGGAGCGAATCAGAAAGACGTACGCAGTATTTT
TRBV7-7	NA	13	NA	TRBJ1-5	CASSAGPNQPQHF	TGTGCTAGCAGTGCAGGCCCGAATCAGCCCCAGCATTTT
TRBV5-1	NA	15	TRBD1	TRBJ2-1	CASSLPGTGVLEQFF	TGCGCCAGCAGCTTACCCGGGACAGGGGTCCTTGAGCAGTTCTTC
TRBV21-1	once	16	NA	TRBJ2-2	CASSFWGTGNTGELFF	NA
TRBV9	NA	13	TRBD1	TRBJ1-6	CASRGQGDSPLHF	TGTGCCAGCAGGGGACAGGGGGATTCACCCCTCCACTTT
TRBV10-3	NA	12	NA	TRBJ1-1	CAISDMNTEAFF	TGTGCCATCAGCGACATGAACACTGAAGCTTTCTTT
TRBV7-9	NA	14	TRBD1	TRBJ2-7	CASTRDRAADEQYF	TGTGCCAGCACCCGGGACAGGGCGGCCGACGAGCAGTACTTC
TRBV27	once	16	TRBD1	TRBJ1-1	CASSEGTGDYDTEAFF	TGTGCCAGCAGTGAGGGGACAGGGGATTATGACACTGAAGCTTTCTTT
TRBV27	once	15	NA	TRBJ2-3	CASSYGDQYTDTQYF	TGTGCCAGCAGTTATGGGGACCAATACACAGATACGCAGTATTTT
TRBV9	NA	15	NA	TRBJ2-5	CASSVGGGVGETQYF	TGTGCCAGCAGCGTAGGTGGGGGAGTAGGGGAGACCCAGTACTTC
TRBV27	NA	14	NA	TRBJ2-3	CASSPQTGKNTQYF	TGTGCCAGCAGTCCCCAGACGGGAAAAAATACGCAGTATTTT
TRBV29-1	once	13	NA	TRBJ1-5	CSVEGQGNQPQHF	TGCAGCGTTGAGGGGCAGGGGAATCAGCCCCAGCATTTT
TRBV7-2	once	15	TRBD1	TRBJ2-7	CASSHRSGQGVEQYF	TGTGCCAGCAGCCACAGATCAGGACAGGGGGTCGAGCAGTACTTC
TRBV11-2	few	16	NA	TRBJ1-4	CASSPSSGADREKLFF	TGTGCCAGCAGCCCCAGTTCGGGGGCTGATAGAGAAAAACTGTTTTTT